These T cell receptor beta chains were read from a single sample in a study of shared clonotypes between healthy human individuals. Clones were read by immunoSEQ multiplex PCR, and TCRdb kept only the in-frame ones, dropping some. Of 1 million to 1.3 million clones listed, approximately 80% are singletons. The sequenced sample was memory CD4+ T cells from PBMCs. All receptors come from a man aged 18-30 years in good health. Some clones in this sample may be carry-over from other donors' samples. The CDR3 runs from the conserved cysteine through the conserved F or W. Each record gives: D gene, J gene, V gene, clone size, CDR3 protein, CDR3 DNA. A D gene is named only where the DNA matches it firmly. Clone size, where shown, is once, few, many, or a class for clones that have expanded.

>TRBD2|TRBJ2-1|TRBV5-4|.
CASSRKTSSESNEQFF
TGTGCCAGCAGCCGGAAGACTAGCTCTGAAAGCAATGAGCAGTTCTTC
>.|TRBJ1-1|TRBV9|few
CASSALPEMNTEAFF
TGTGCCAGCAGCGCGCTCCCAGAAATGAACACTGAAGCTTTCTTT
>.|TRBJ2-1|TRBV29-1|.
CSPLVGRNEQFF
TGCAGCCCTTTGGTGGGCCGCAATGAGCAGTTCTTC
>TRBD1|TRBJ2-7|TRBV6-5|.
CASSYSPGGVYEQYF
TGTGCCAGCAGTTACTCCCCAGGGGGCGTTTACGAGCAGTACTTC
>.|TRBJ1-5|TRBV5-6|.
CASSLGGGSNQPQHF
TGTGCCAGCAGCTTGGGCGGGGGTAGCAATCAGCCCCAGCATTTT
>.|TRBJ2-2|TRBV7-3|.
CASSLNSRYTGELFF
TGTGCCAGCAGCTTAAATAGCCGATACACCGGGGAGCTGTTTTTT
>.|TRBJ2-3|TRBV9|.
CASSVGGGSGTDTQYF
TGTGCCAGCAGCGTAGGTGGGGGATCAGGCACAGATACGCAGTATTTT
>.|TRBJ2-2|TRBV5-1|.
CASSRTVNTGELFF
TGCGCCAGCAGCCGGACAGTGAACACCGGGGAGCTGTTTTTT
>TRBD2|TRBJ2-7|TRBV2|.
CASYTLWRGIEQYF
TGTGCCAGTTATACCTTGTGGCGGGGGATCGAGCAGTACTTC
>.|TRBJ2-1|TRBV6-1|once
CASKRTNDNEQFF
TGTGCCAGCAAGAGGACGAACGACAATGAGCAGTTCTTC
>TRBD1|TRBJ1-4|TRBV7-2|.
CASSSRTGGEKLFF
TGTGCCAGCAGCTCCAGGACAGGGGGTGAAAAACTGTTTTTT
>.|TRBJ1-2|TRBV29-1|once
CSVGGTQASLTF
TGCAGCGTTGGTGGGACCCAGGCTAGCCTCACCTTC
>.|TRBJ1-2|TRBV30|.
CAWSGGQYGYTF
TGTGCCTGGAGTGGGGGACAATATGGCTACACCTTC
>TRBD2|TRBJ2-7|TRBV7-3|.
CASSQLGLAGDEQYF
TGTGCCAGCAGCCAATTGGGGCTAGCGGGAGATGAGCAGTACTTC
>TRBD1|TRBJ1-5|TRBV7-2|.
CASSLAVQGGQPQHF
TGTGCCAGCAGCTTAGCGGTACAGGGGGGTCAGCCCCAGCATTTT
>TRBD1|TRBJ2-7|TRBV28|many
CASSLEGQQPAKEQYF
TGTGCCAGCAGTTTAGAGGGACAGCAGCCCGCTAAGGAGCAGTACTTC
>TRBD2|TRBJ2-5|TRBV7-2|.
CASSLTTSGRETQYF
TGTGCCAGCAGCTTAACCACTAGCGGACGAGAGACCCAGTACTTC
>.|TRBJ2-3|TRBV5-4|.
CASRPNPTDTQYF
TGTGCCAGCAGACCTAATCCCACAGATACGCAGTATTTT
>.|TRBJ2-6|TRBV7-3|.
CASGSGANVLTF
TGTGCCAGCGGATCTGGGGCCAACGTCCTGACTTTC
>.|TRBJ1-1|TRBV6-5|.
CASSYSVRNTEAFF
TGTGCCAGCAGTTACTCCGTTCGGAACACTGAAGCTTTCTTT
>TRBD1|TRBJ1-2|TRBV9|.
CASSATGFNYGYTF
TGTGCCAGCAGCGCGACAGGGTTCAACTATGGCTACACCTTC
>.|TRBJ1-4|TRBV4-3|.
CASSQEAPGRISTNEKLFF
TGCGCCAGCAGCCAAGAAGCCCCCGGTCGGATATCAACTAATGAAAAACTGTTTTTT
>.|TRBJ1-4|TRBV19|.
CASSRNGQFNEKLFF
TGTGCCAGTAGCCGAAACGGACAGTTTAATGAAAAACTGTTTTTT
>.|TRBJ1-1|TRBV5-4|.
CASSFMVSGGAEAFF
TGTGCCAGCAGCTTCATGGTTTCGGGAGGGGCTGAAGCTTTCTTT
>.|TRBJ1-6|TRBV5-1|.
CASSLATGWNSPLHF
TGCGCCAGCAGCTTGGCCACAGGGTGGAATTCACCCCTCCACTTT
>TRBD1|TRBJ1-2|TRBV5-1|once
CASSLGEWTGRDGYTF
TGCGCCAGCAGCTTGGGAGAATGGACAGGCAGGGATGGCTACACCTTC
>TRBD2|TRBJ2-1|TRBV4-1|.
CASSQVASGSSASYNEQFF
TGCGCCAGCAGCCAAGTTGCTAGCGGGAGCTCGGCCTCCTACAATGAGCAGTTCTTC
>TRBD2|TRBJ2-1|TRBV2|.
CASGTSVSYNEQFF
TGTGCCAGCGGAACTAGCGTCTCCTACAATGAGCAGTTCTTC
>TRBD1|TRBJ2-5|TRBV6-5|.
CASSPGTAESETQYF
TGTGCCAGCAGTCCTGGGACAGCTGAGAGCGAGACCCAGTACTTC
>TRBD2|TRBJ2-3|TRBV7-2|.
CASSLSGSSDTQYF
TGTGCCAGCAGTTTGAGCGGGAGCTCAGATACGCAGTATTTT
>.|TRBJ1-2|TRBV19|.
CASSPRDTDFRYGYTF
TGTGCCAGTAGTCCGCGGGACACCGACTTTCGCTATGGCTACACCTTC
>TRBD2|TRBJ2-3|TRBV29-1|.
CSALPRGRATDTQYF
TGCAGCGCCCTTCCCCGCGGGAGGGCCACAGATACGCAGTATTTT
>.|TRBJ2-1|TRBV29-1|.
CSVGSRLDEQFF
TGCAGCGTTGGCTCCCGTTTGGATGAGCAGTTCTTC
>.|TRBJ2-7|TRBV21-1|.
CASSKGRQDPYEQYF
TGTGCCAGCAGCAAAGGACGACAGGACCCCTACGAGCAGTACTTC
>.|TRBJ1-2|TRBV28|.
CASSSTGPGYTF
TGTGCCAGCAGTTCCACAGGGCCCGGCTACACCTTC
>.|TRBJ2-7|TRBV6-6|.
CASRRHQSYEQYF
TGTGCCAGCCGACGACACCAATCCTACGAGCAGTACTTC
>.|TRBJ1-1|TRBV6-6|.
CASSRPPGHSTEAFF
TGTGCCAGCAGTCGACCTCCTGGACACAGCACTGAAGCTTTCTTT